This T cell receptor (beta chain) was obtained from a study of blood T cell repertoires in COVID-19. Whole-study context: Acute and convalescent COVID-19 specimens originated in the United States, Italy and Spain. Sample material is recorded as cDNA or gDNA derived from T cells, B-cell-depleted T cells, or PBMCs.

CDR3 length: 13 amino acids. Germline CDR1 reads SGHRS; CDR2 reads YFSETQ. V lost 1 base to trimming and J lost 4 bases, with 9 bases between them. Notes on this clone: Other nucleotide sequences in the sample specify the same CDR3.

How the authors handled the data: Using reference gene primer amplification, nucleated cell counts were estimated. Measured with immunoSEQ multiplex PCR; TCRdb has only the in-frame clones, and not every one. The DNA was the basis for D and trimming; V, J and clone size are from that table. Among 210,000 or so clones listed, approximately 91% were seen once. The sequenced sample was peripheral blood. The TCR comes from a man in his forties or fifties with acute or convalescent COVID-19. J is TRBJ2-7 and V is TRBV5-1; a possible D gene is TRBD1 (5 bases). The CDR3, as DNA: TGCGCCAGCAGCTTGACAGGCCCTTACGAGCAGTACTTC. As protein: CASSLTGPYEQYF. The full variable domain, its missing parts supplied by reference TRBV5-1 and TRBJ2-7, is KAGVTQTPRYLIKTRGQQVTLSCSPISGHRSVSWYQQTPGQGLQFLFEYFSETQRNKGNFPGRFSGRQFSNSRSEMNVSTLELGDSALYLCASSLTGPYEQYFGPGTRLTVT.